Listed below are T cell receptor beta chains from one sample, sequenced in a study of T cell changes during pregnancy in multiple sclerosis. This table comes from immunoSEQ multiplex PCR, and its TCRdb copy is limited to in-frame clones, with some not included. The sample records 29,000 or so clones, 89% being singletons. Sample: CD8+ T cells from peripheral blood mononuclear cells, taken in the second trimester of pregnancy. These receptor sequences come from a female donor with multiple sclerosis, enrolled in a pregnancy study. CDR3s include the opening cysteine and the closing phenylalanine or tryptophan. Fields, in order: V gene, D gene, J gene, CDR3 protein. D genes are given only for firm matches.

>TRBV4-2|TRBD2|TRBJ2-7
CASSQGTMSSYEQYF
>TRBV15|-|TRBJ2-2
CATFPGGNTGELFF
>TRBV27|-|TRBJ2-1
CASSGDKDEQFF
>TRBV28|TRBD1|TRBJ2-5
CASSLQRQGRETQYF
>TRBV6-5|TRBD1|TRBJ1-1
CASSYAGGNTEAFF
>TRBV7-8|-|TRBJ1-1
CASSYLTGDDTEAFF
>TRBV6-6|-|TRBJ1-2
CASRARIDYGYTF
>TRBV4-1|-|TRBJ1-4
CASSLTGRDDEKLFF
>TRBV27|-|TRBJ1-2
CASSIAPGVGYTF
>TRBV6-4|-|TRBJ2-1
CASSVSAGEPYNEQFF
>TRBV27|TRBD2|TRBJ2-7
CASSWAGAYEQYF
>TRBV7-6|-|TRBJ1-5
CASSLGGDQPQHF
>TRBV10-3|-|TRBJ1-4
CAISERPTGPDEKLFF
>TRBV6-5|-|TRBJ1-1
CASSPDRSEAFF
>TRBV10-3|-|TRBJ2-3
CAIRPDRGGGTDTQYF
>TRBV27|TRBD1|TRBJ1-2
CASSVTGGAAGYTF
>TRBV30|-|TRBJ1-1
CAWTLPGDTEAFF
>TRBV30|-|TRBJ2-1
CARDSHADNEQFF
>TRBV19|TRBD1|TRBJ1-2
CAILGQDYGYTF
>TRBV11-1|TRBD1|TRBJ1-1
CASSPQGEVDTEAFF
>TRBV7-9|-|TRBJ1-1
CASSPITGVTEAFF
>TRBV10-3|-|TRBJ2-6
CAISESTENGANVLTF
>TRBV6-1|-|TRBJ2-5
CASSVGGDHQETQYF
>TRBV6-7|-|TRBJ2-1
CASSYTGRGISYNEQFF
>TRBV4-3|TRBD1|TRBJ2-5
CASSQDPGTGDLQTQYF
>TRBV2|TRBD1|TRBJ2-7
CASSGDRGQGTYEQYF
>TRBV27|-|TRBJ1-2
CASSSIGEGTGYGYTF
>TRBV6-4|TRBD1|TRBJ1-1
CASSEGTGGIAEAFF
>TRBV4-1|-|TRBJ1-2
CASSQDEQASNYGYTF
>TRBV27|TRBD2|TRBJ2-7
CASSLEVAGNDEQYF